The entry below gives a single T cell receptor beta chain sequence along with its context. In the original workflow: Scientists estimated how many nucleated cells there were by amplifying reference gene primers. Only in-frame clones appear in the TCRdb table, and some are missing; sequencing was by immunoSEQ multiplex PCR. V, J and clone size derive from that table, while D and trimming were established from the DNA sequence. This table holds almost 70,000 clones, approximately 75% found once. These data come from a study of blood T cell repertoires in COVID-19. Across the whole study: Material from acute and convalescent COVID-19 was sourced from the United States, Italy and Spain. PBMCs, B-cell-depleted T cells, or T cells were the source of the cDNA or gDNA that made up the material.

V was cut by 1 base and J by 5 bases, with 8 bases left in between. In germline, CDR1 is SEHNR, CDR2 FQNEAQ (reference sequence). This CDR3 is built from 13 residues. The sequence came from a human donor in a cohort sampled during active COVID-19. V is TRBV7-9 and J is TRBJ1-2; D possibly corresponds to TRBD1 (5 bases). The sequenced material came from peripheral blood. CDR3 nucleotides: TGTGCCAGCAGCTTAGGGGCAGGGTATGGCTACACCTTC. Translation: CASSLGAGYGYTF.